The 20 T cell receptor beta chains in this list originate from one sample, sequenced in a study of blood T cell repertoires in COVID-19. Sequenced by immunoSEQ multiplex PCR; TCRdb stores in-frame clones only, minus some. The top ten hold around 20% of the sample, which has about 170,000 clones, around 80% seen once. The specimen sequenced was peripheral blood. These receptors originate from a woman aged 65 to 85 who had recovered from COVID-19.

This chain links TRBV19 with TRBJ2-7; D remains unclear. Deletions cut 6 bases from V and 2 bases from J, with 17 bases between. The CDR3 runs to 15 residues. Germline CDR1 is LNHDA and CDR2 is SQIVND (reference sequence). The CDR3 region has the DNA TGTGCCAGTAGCTCCCTTGGCGGCCGGGCCTACGAGCAGTACTTC. It is translated as CASSSLGGRAYEQYF.

This sequence joins TRBV10-3 and TRBJ1-2; D possibly corresponds to TRBD1 (5 bases). The germline CDR1 and CDR2 sequences are ENHRY and SYGVKD. V lost 4 bases and J 2 bases, leaving 11 bases between the germline ends. This CDR3 contains 14 residues. The CDR3 nucleotides are TGTGCCATCAGTGGATTCGGGGGGAACTATGGCTACACCTTC. This gives the protein CAISGFGGNYGYTF.

The V gene is TRBV29-1, the J gene TRBJ1-1; the D gene is possibly TRBD1 (5 bases). V was pared by 4 bases and J by 5 bases, with 17 bases between. This CDR3 contains 14 residues. CDR1 is SQVTM and CDR2 is ANQGSEA in the germline V gene. CDR3 region: CSVAGGQGGTEAFF. The CDR3 DNA follows: TGCAGCGTTGCGGGTGGGCAGGGAGGAACTGAAGCTTTCTTT.

This chain connects TRBV27 to TRBJ1-2; D is uncertain. Between the trimmed V and J ends, which lost 5 bases and 0 bases, there was a span of 13 bases. This CDR3 comprises 15 residues. The V gene's germline CDR1 is MNHEY and CDR2 SMNVEV (reference sequence). The CDR3 nucleotides are TGTGCCAGCAGTCCGCTTTCCCTAGCTAACTATGGCTACACCTTC. Protein: CASSPLSLANYGYTF.

The chain links TRBV5-6 to TRBJ1-2; no reliable D call. The CDR3 covers 13 residues. Trimming took off 0 bases at V and 2 bases at J, with 5 bases between the two ends. Germline V gene sequence: CDR1 SGHDT, CDR2 YYEEEE. The CDR3 bases are TGTGCCAGCAGCTTGGGGCCCAACTATGGCTACACCTTC. Translating it yields CASSLGPNYGYTF.

Only one count was recorded for this clone. The chain recombines TRBV5-1 with TRBJ2-3; 9 bases are shared with TRBD2. Looked up from germline, CDR1 is SGHRS and CDR2 is YFSETQ. Trimming at V came to 7 bases and at J to 0 bases, leaving 9 bases not matched to a gene. The CDR3 has 16 residues. In DNA, the CDR3 is TGCGCCAGCCGATGGTCTAGCGGGGCGAGCACAGATACGCAGTATTTT. As protein: CASRWSSGASTDTQYF.

CDR3 coding DNA: TGTGCCAGCAGCCCCCGGGACAGGGGCCCTAACAACAATGAGCAGTTCTTC. Protein product: CASSPRDRGPNNNEQFF. V gene TRBV11-3 combines with J gene TRBJ2-1, with TRBD1 matching over 10 bases. Germline V gene sequence: CDR1 SGHNT, CDR2 YENEEA. The V segment lost 5 bases and the J segment 5 bases; nucleotides outside the gene matches: 12. CDR3 length equals 17 residues.

This chain joins TRBV28 and TRBJ2-5; D may be TRBD2 (5 bases). The germline gives CDR1 MDHEN, CDR2 SYDVKM. The CDR3 has 15 residues. V gave up 6 bases and J gave up 5 bases, with 19 bases separating them. CDR3 loop: CASSPRGSPRETQYF. The CDR3 DNA is TGTGCCAGCAGCCCTCGGGGTTCCCCCCGCGAGACCCAGTACTTC.

This clone was seen a handful of times. The chain uses TRBV19 and TRBJ2-1, with D tentatively TRBD2 (6 bases). The V end lost 6 bases, the J end lost 8 bases, and 17 bases lay between the germline ends. The CDR3 is made up of 14 amino acids. Germline assignment: CDR1 LNHDA and CDR2 SQIVND (reference sequence). CDR3 sequence reads: CASRPGLRPDEQFF. The CDR3 nucleotides read TGTGCCAGTAGGCCGGGACTCCGCCCCGATGAGCAGTTCTTC.

This chain links TRBV14 with TRBJ1-1; the D gene is possibly TRBD1 (6 bases). This CDR3 spans 14 amino acids. Germline CDR1 reads SGHDN; CDR2 reads FVKESK. Between the trimmed V and J ends, which lost 0 bases and 7 bases, there was a span of 12 bases. Here the CDR3 reads CASSQDSDSLEAFF. As DNA, the CDR3 is TGTGCCAGCAGCCAAGACTCGGACAGTCTTGAAGCTTTCTTT.

J is TRBJ2-3 and V is TRBV5-1; TRBD2 aligns across 11 bases. Per germline, CDR1 SGHRS and CDR2 YFSETQ. The CDR3 totals 19 residues. J gave up 4 bases and V 4 bases, and 17 bases lay outside the gene matches. CDR3 coding DNA: TGCGCCAGCAGCACCCGGACTGGGACTAGCGGCCGGGGGCCAGATACGCAGTATTTT. The encoded protein is CASSTRTGTSGRGPDTQYF.

In the case of this clone: The junction differs from germline at one of its ends, possibly a read error. The rearrangement joins TRBV4-1 to TRBJ2-3, with 7 bases identical to TRBD2. The CDR3 loop spans 10 amino acids. Germline CDR1 MGHRA, CDR2 YSYEKL. In DNA form, the CDR3 reads TGCGCCAGCAGCCAAGCCCTAGCGGCCTTT. It is translated as CASSQALAAF.

This chain uses TRBV5-4 with TRBJ2-1; TRBD1 aligns across 8 bases. The CDR3 covers 15 residues. CDR1 SGHNT and CDR2 YYREEE come from the germline V gene (reference sequence). V trimming: 9 bases; J trimming: 4 bases; junction bases outside the gene matches: 12. This CDR3 is CATLTDGQGYNEQFF. The CDR3 DNA is TGTGCCACCCTCACGGACGGACAGGGTTACAATGAGCAGTTCTTC.

The rearrangement joins TRBV5-4 to TRBJ2-6, with TRBD1 identical over 7 bases. Trimming removed 4 bases from V and 0 bases from J; junction bases left unmatched: 7. CDR3 length: 17 amino acids. Germline V gene data show CDR1 as SGHNT and CDR2 as YYREEE (reference sequence). This CDR3 is CASSPGTATSGANVLTF. CDR3 nucleotide sequence: TGTGCCAGCAGCCCCGGGACAGCAACCTCTGGGGCCAACGTCCTGACTTTC. The variable domain in full, completed from reference TRBV5-4 and TRBJ2-6, reads ETGVTQSPTHLIKTRGQQVTLRCSSQSGHNTVSWYQQALGQGPQFIFQYYREEENGRGNFPPRFSGLQFPNYSSELNVNALELDDSALYLCASSPGTATSGANVLTFGAGSRLTVL.

The genes are TRBV19 and TRBJ1-2; no clear D gene. Germline V lookup: CDR1 LNHDA, CDR2 SQIVND (reference sequence). The CDR3 consists of 14 residues. Trimming left V 3 bases short and J 1 base short, with 9 bases between. For the CDR3, the DNA is TGTGCCAGTAGTATCTTCCAGGATAACTATGGCTACACCTTC. Amino acids: CASSIFQDNYGYTF.

V gene TRBV7-9 combines with J gene TRBJ2-3; the match to TRBD2 covers 8 bases. The germline V gene encodes CDR1 SEHNR and CDR2 FQNEAQ (reference sequence). The CDR3 covers 15 residues. V was pared by 6 bases and J by 2 bases, with 7 bases of the junction left unmatched. In nucleotides, the CDR3 is TGTGCCAGCAGACCACCTAGCGGGCCCACAGATACGCAGTATTTT. Its translation is CASRPPSGPTDTQYF.

The chain has TRBV28 and TRBJ2-2; TRBD2 agrees at 7 bases. The CDR3 has 15 amino acids. In germline, CDR1 is MDHEN, CDR2 SYDVKM. The V and J ends lost 2 bases and 6 bases, in that order; junction bases with no gene match: 6. CDR3 sequence reads: CASSLAGVRAGELFF. In DNA, the CDR3 is TGTGCCAGCAGTTTAGCGGGAGTGCGGGCCGGGGAGCTGTTTTTT.

The chain employs TRBV7-6 and TRBJ2-1; 12 bases match TRBD2. The CDR3 totals 17 residues. Germline assignment: CDR1 SGHVS and CDR2 FNYEAQ. Trimming took 5 bases from V and 2 from J; bases not matched to a gene: 7. The CDR3 here is CASSRGLAGSAYNEQFF. The CDR3 region has the DNA TGTGCCAGCAGCCGAGGACTAGCGGGGTCTGCCTACAATGAGCAGTTCTTC.

The CDR3 coding sequence is TGTGCCAGCAGCCGGACTAGCAATAACGAGCAGTACTTC. Translated, it gives CASSRTSNNEQYF. The chain couples TRBV3-1 (or the pseudogene TRBV3-2) to TRBJ2-7; 8 nucleotides line up with TRBD2. J gave up 5 bases and V 4 bases, and 4 bases lay outside the gene matches. The CDR3 spans 13 residues. In germline, CDR1 is LGHDT, CDR2 YNNKEL (reference sequence).

The chain is built from TRBV12-3 or TRBV12-4 and TRBJ2-3, with TRBD2 identical over 8 bases. There are 12 residues in the CDR3. Trimming removed 7 bases from V and 4 bases from J; junction bases left unmatched: 1. For the CDR3, the DNA is TGTGCCAGCACCGGGGGGGCAGATACGCAGTATTTT. Its translation: CASTGGADTQYF.